This TCR beta chain appears in the sequencing data of a study of T cells in Graves' hyperthyroidism and ophthalmopathy. Study-wide background: Peripheral blood was taken when the disease was first diagnosed, before any treatment began.

CDR1 SEHNR and CDR2 FQNEAQ come from the germline V gene (reference sequence). Trimming left V 0 bases short and J 5 bases short, with 19 bases between. This CDR3 region has 18 residues. Fresh peripheral blood, approximately 10 ml, was the source of the PBMCs. TCR beta CDR3 sequences were amplified from RNA transcripts. Carried out on the TCR CDR3, a first-round RT-PCR used the HTBI primer set. TCRdb itself ran the multiplex PCR reads through MiXCR, one entry per CDR3 protein. This table holds 500,000 or so distinct CDR3 sequences, 17% found once. This TCR was sampled from a young woman with Graves' ophthalmopathy. Input material: blood. The V call is TRBV7-9, the J call TRBJ2-2; D is perhaps TRBD1 or TRBD2 (5 bases each). DNA for the CDR3: TGTGCCAGCAGCTTAGCGCTCTTGGGGGAGAGGGAAACCGGGGAGCTGTTTTTT. It codes for CASSLALLGERETGELFF.